The clone carrying this T cell receptor (beta chain) has just a few counts. Its antigen is unidentified. From germline, CDR1 is LGHNA and CDR2 YNFKEQ. The CDR3 is 15 residues long. V shed 0 bases and J 15 bases; nucleotides not matched to a gene: 13. This entry comes from a study of blood T cells in healthy people across ages. Study-wide points: PBMCs left unsorted prevented a conclusive naive versus antigen-experienced comparison. Diversity figures derived from one million T cells were judged to underestimate the true value. Naive CD4+ cells and diversity were both higher in long-lived donors than in aged donors.

Primers used in a second PCR of roughly 7 to 12 cycles were a sample-barcoded 5' primer and a J-beta primer mix. TCRdb used MiXCR to reprocess the 5' RACE reads, holding one entry per CDR3 protein. This table has about 1.6 million distinct CDR3 sequences, almost 35% appearing once. The chain employs TRBV4-2 and TRBJ2-1, with 8 positions matching TRBD2. The TCR sequence derives from a woman aged 25 to 39 in good health. The sequencing sample was made of blood. The CDR3 is CASSQDRRASGPLFF. The CDR3 DNA reads TGTGCCAGCAGCCAAGATCGTCGGGCTAGCGGGCCGTTGTTCTTC.